The 8 T cell receptor beta chains given below trace back to one sample, sequenced in a study of T cells after yellow fever vaccination. MiXCR, run by TCRdb on the 5' RACE reads, gives a single entry per CDR3 protein. The sample holds 250,000 or so distinct CDR3 sequences, approximately 3.5% seen once. Sequencing was performed on PBMCs, taken 15 days after the yellow fever booster vaccination. These receptors all come from a man between 18 and 35 years old who received the YFV17D yellow fever vaccine.

This clonotype was counted many times. The V and J genes are TRBV6-5 and TRBJ2-1; 11 bases map to TRBD2. V dropped 7 bases and J dropped 2; count of bases not matched to a gene: 4. Germline CDR1 is MNHEY and CDR2 is SVGAGI. This CDR3 has 15 amino acids. This CDR3 is CASKSSGGTYNEQFF. CDR3 sequence (DNA): TGTGCCAGCAAATCTAGCGGGGGGACCTACAATGAGCAGTTCTTC.

This clonotype was counted many times. The rearrangement links TRBV20-1 to TRBJ2-7, with D possibly being TRBD2 (6 bases). The CDR3 extends over 14 amino acids. Germline V gene sequence: CDR1 DFQATT, CDR2 SNEGSKA (reference sequence). Trimming stripped 3 bases from V and 5 bases from J, with 17 bases between. This CDR3 reads CSASGSSRSDEQYV. In DNA form, the CDR3 reads TGCAGTGCTAGCGGGAGTTCTCGGTCGGACGAGCAGTACGTC.

This clonotype came up many times. The CDR3 protein is CASSRTGTGVETQYF. CDR3 DNA sequence: TGTGCCAGCAGCCGGACCGGGACAGGGGTGGAGACCCAGTACTTC. The J gene is TRBJ2-5, the V gene TRBV5-6, with 10 bases aligning to TRBD1. V was pared by 4 bases and J by 5 bases, with 8 bases of the junction left unmatched. The length of the CDR3 is 15 residues. Germline assignment: CDR1 SGHDT and CDR2 YYEEEE.

This clonotype came up many times. J is TRBJ1-2 and V is TRBV5-1; D gene uncertain. This CDR3 contains 14 residues. In germline, CDR1 is SGHRS, CDR2 YFSETQ. Trimming stripped 1 base from V and 3 bases from J, with 10 bases between. As DNA, the CDR3 is TGCGCCAGCAGCTTGATTACGGGTGACTATGGCTACACCTTC. Protein: CASSLITGDYGYTF.

In its sample, this clonotype was seen many times. The V and J genes are TRBV27 and TRBJ2-1; tentative D call: TRBD1 (5 bases). Germline loops: CDR1 MNHEY, CDR2 SMNVEV (reference sequence). This CDR3 is built from 16 residues. Trimming shortened V by 0 bases and J by 7 bases, and 16 bases separated the two germline ends. This CDR3 reads CASSLSIGRVRNEQFF. In nucleotides, the CDR3 is TGTGCCAGCAGTTTATCGATTGGCAGGGTAAGAAATGAGCAGTTCTTC.

This clonotype has a count of ten or more. The rearrangement links TRBV12-3 or TRBV12-4 to TRBJ1-2, with D possibly TRBD1 on 6 matching bases. The CDR3 spans 13 residues. The ends were cut back, 6 bases at V and 8 bases at J, with 16 bases in the middle. The DNA of the CDR3 is TGTGCCAGCAGCACTCAGGGGATGGGGGGCTACACCTTC. This sequence encodes CASSTQGMGGYTF.

In its sample, this clonotype was seen many times. V is TRBV11-2 and J is TRBJ2-7; 9 bases are a match to TRBD2. The CDR3 consists of 15 residues. V was pared by 4 bases and J by 6 bases, with 10 bases of the junction left unmatched. CDR1 is SGHAT, CDR2 FQNNGV, per germline. The CDR3: CASSSLRGGPSEQYV. CDR3 DNA sequence: TGTGCCAGCAGCTCCCTGCGGGGGGGGCCTTCCGAGCAGTACGTC.

This clonotype was detected many times. The chain has TRBV28 and TRBJ1-2, with a possible D match to TRBD1 (6 bases). Germline V lookup: CDR1 MDHEN, CDR2 SYDVKM. V lost 4 bases to trimming and J lost 1 base, with 10 bases between them. CDR3 length: 14 residues. CDR3 sequence (DNA): TGTGCCAGCAGTTATACAGGGCTTAACTATGGCTACACCTTC. As protein: CASSYTGLNYGYTF.